These 6 T cell receptor beta chains share one sample of origin, sequenced in a study of T cells after yellow fever vaccination. Using its own MiXCR run on the 5' RACE reads, TCRdb lists one record per CDR3 protein. The table has 500,000 to 700,000 distinct CDR3 sequences, about 19% seen once. This specimen was PBMCs, taken 15 days after the yellow fever booster vaccination. All receptors derive from a young man who received the YFV17D yellow fever vaccine.

The chain employs TRBV28 and TRBJ2-7; no clear D. The CDR3 loop spans 14 amino acids. The germline CDR1 and CDR2 sequences are MDHEN and SYDVKM. V dropped 3 bases and J dropped 3 bases, with 12 bases sitting between them. As DNA, the CDR3 is TGTGCCAGCAGTTTCGTGTCGATCGACTACGAGCAGTACTTC. Translating it yields CASSFVSIDYEQYF.

This clonotype was seen only a few times. This chain joins TRBV10-3 and TRBJ1-2; a weak D match, TRBD1 (6 bases). In germline, CDR1 is ENHRY, CDR2 SYGVKD. CDR3 length: 14 residues. The V and J ends lost 4 bases and 2 bases respectively, with 11 bases between them. The CDR3 is CAISAGQKNYGYTF. CDR3 DNA sequence: TGTGCCATCAGTGCGGGACAAAAAAACTATGGCTACACCTTC.

This clonotype was observed a few times. The gene calls are TRBV20-1 and TRBJ2-3; 7 bases are a match to TRBD2. The CDR3 is made up of 13 amino acids. Germline values: CDR1 DFQATT, CDR2 SNEGSKA (reference sequence). V lost 1 base, J lost 5 bases, and 3 bases stayed unmatched. The CDR3 DNA reads TGCAGTGCTAGAGCGGGACTAATAGATACGCAGTATTTT. Its protein product is CSARAGLIDTQYF.

This clonotype was detected many times. V usage is TRBV7-2 and J usage is TRBJ2-2; 7 nucleotides line up with TRBD1. This CDR3 is 13 amino acids long. Germline-derived CDR1 and CDR2 are SGHTA and FQGNSA. Unmatched junction bases numbered 4, after V lost 5 bases and J lost 7 bases. CDR3 sequence (DNA): TGTGCCAGCAGCCCGGGGACAGTCGGGGAGCTGTTTTTT. As protein: CASSPGTVGELFF. The full variable domain, its missing parts supplied by reference TRBV7-2 and TRBJ2-2, is GAGVSQSPSNKVTEKGKDVELRCDPISGHTALYWYRQSLGQGLEFLIYFQGNSAPDKSGLPSDRFSAERTGGSVSTLTIQRTQQEDSAVYLCASSPGTVGELFFGEGSRLTVL.

The table lists this clonotype with a few counts. The chain uses TRBV5-5 and TRBJ2-3; 7 bases agree with TRBD2. CDR1 and CDR2 (germline): SGHKS, YYEKEE (reference sequence). The length of the CDR3 is 15 residues. V lost 1 base, J lost 6 bases, and 8 bases stayed unmatched. CDR3 bases: TGTGCCAGCAGCTTGCGCGCGGGAGAAGTGGATACGCAGTATTTT. Protein sequence: CASSLRAGEVDTQYF. The entire variable domain, with the rest obtained from reference TRBV5-5 and TRBJ2-3, is as follows: DAGVTQSPTHLIKTRGQQVTLRCSPISGHKSVSWYQQVLGQGPQFIFQYYEKEERGRGNFPDRFSARQFPNYSSELNVNALLLGDSALYLCASSLRAGEVDTQYFGPGTRLTVL.

This clonotype occurred a few times. V usage is TRBV11-2 and J usage is TRBJ2-1; 7 positions match TRBD1. The CDR3 is 12 amino acids. Germline CDR1 is SGHAT and CDR2 is FQNNGV. This CDR3 is CKYRGSINEQFF. In DNA, the CDR3 is TGTAAATACAGGGGATCAATAAATGAGCAGTTCTTC. Looking up the rest from reference TRBV11-2 and TRBJ2-1 gives the full variable domain: EAGVAQSPRYKIIEKRQSVAFWCNPISGHATLYWYQQILGQGPKLLIQFQNNGVVDDSQLPKDRFSAERLKGVDSTLKIQPAKLEDSAVYLCKYRGSINEQFFGPGTRLTVL.